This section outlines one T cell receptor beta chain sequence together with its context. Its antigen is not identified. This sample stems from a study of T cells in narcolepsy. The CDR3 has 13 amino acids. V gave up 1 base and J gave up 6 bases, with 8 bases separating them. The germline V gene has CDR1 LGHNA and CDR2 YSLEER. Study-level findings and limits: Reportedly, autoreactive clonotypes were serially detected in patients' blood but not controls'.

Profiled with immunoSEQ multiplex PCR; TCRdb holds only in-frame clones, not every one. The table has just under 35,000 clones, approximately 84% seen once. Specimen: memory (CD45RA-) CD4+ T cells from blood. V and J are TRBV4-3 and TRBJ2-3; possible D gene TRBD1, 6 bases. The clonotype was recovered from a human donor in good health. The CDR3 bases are TGCGCCAGCAGCCAAGCTAGGGGGGATACGCAGTATTTT. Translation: CASSQARGDTQYF.